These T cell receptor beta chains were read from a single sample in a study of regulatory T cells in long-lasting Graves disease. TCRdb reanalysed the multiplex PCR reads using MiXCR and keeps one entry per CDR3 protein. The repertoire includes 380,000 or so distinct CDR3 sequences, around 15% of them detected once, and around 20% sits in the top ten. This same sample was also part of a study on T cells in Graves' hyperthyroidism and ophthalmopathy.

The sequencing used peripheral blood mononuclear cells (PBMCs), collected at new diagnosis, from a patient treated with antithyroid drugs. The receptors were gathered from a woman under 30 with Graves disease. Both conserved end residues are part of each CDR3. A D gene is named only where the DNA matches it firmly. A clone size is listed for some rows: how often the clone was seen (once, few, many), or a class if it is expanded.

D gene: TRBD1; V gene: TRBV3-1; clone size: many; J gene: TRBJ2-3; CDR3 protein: CASSPVSGQGVLDTQYF; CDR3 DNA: TGTGCCAGCAGCCCCGTTTCGGGACAGGGGGTTTTAGATACGCAGTATTTT
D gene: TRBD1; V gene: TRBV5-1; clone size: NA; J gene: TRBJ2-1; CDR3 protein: CASSLPDRGVNEQFF; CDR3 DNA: TGCGCCAGCAGCTTGCCGGACAGGGGGGTCAATGAGCAGTTCTTC
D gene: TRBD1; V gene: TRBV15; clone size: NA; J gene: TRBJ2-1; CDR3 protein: CATSRDWDSSYNEQFF; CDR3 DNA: TGTGCCACCAGCAGAGACTGGGACAGCTCCTACAATGAGCAGTTCTTC
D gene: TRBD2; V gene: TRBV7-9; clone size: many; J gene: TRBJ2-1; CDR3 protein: CASSPGLAGSYNEQFF; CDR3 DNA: TGTGCCAGCAGCCCGGGACTAGCGGGGTCCTACAATGAGCAGTTCTTC
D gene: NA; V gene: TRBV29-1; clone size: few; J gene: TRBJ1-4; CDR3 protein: CSVEFSGLREKLFF; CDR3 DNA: TGCAGCGTTGAATTCTCAGGGCTAAGAGAAAAACTGTTTTTT
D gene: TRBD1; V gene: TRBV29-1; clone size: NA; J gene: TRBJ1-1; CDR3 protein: CSVEGGQGYTEAFF; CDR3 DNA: TGCAGCGTTGAAGGGGGACAGGGTTACACTGAAGCTTTCTTT
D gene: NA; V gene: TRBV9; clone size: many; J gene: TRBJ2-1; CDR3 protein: CASTDREGANEQFF; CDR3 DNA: TGTGCCAGCACCGACAGGGAGGGCGCCAATGAGCAGTTCTTC
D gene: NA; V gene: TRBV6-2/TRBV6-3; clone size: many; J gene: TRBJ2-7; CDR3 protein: CASSSTGLHGEQYF; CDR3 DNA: TGTGCCAGCAGTTCCACCGGCCTTCACGGCGAGCAGTACTTC
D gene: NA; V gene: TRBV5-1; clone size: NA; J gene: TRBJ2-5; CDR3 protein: CASSLGGELETQYF; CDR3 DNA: TGCGCCAGCAGCTTGGGGGGGGAATTAGAGACCCAGTACTTC
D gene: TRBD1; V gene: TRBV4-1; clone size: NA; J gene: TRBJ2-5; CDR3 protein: CASSQQDRGETQYF; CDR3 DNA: TGCGCCAGCAGCCAGCAGGACAGGGGGGAGACCCAGTACTTC
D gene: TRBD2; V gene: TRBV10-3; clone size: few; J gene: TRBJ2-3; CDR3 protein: CAISGRLAGTDTQYF; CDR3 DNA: TGTGCCATCAGTGGGAGGCTAGCGGGAACAGATACGCAGTATTTT
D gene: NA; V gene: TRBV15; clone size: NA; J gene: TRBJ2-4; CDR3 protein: CATSRDDFLAKNIQYF; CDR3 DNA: TGTGCCACCAGCAGAGATGACTTTCTAGCCAAAAACATTCAGTACTTC
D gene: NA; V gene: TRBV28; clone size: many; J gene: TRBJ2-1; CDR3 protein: CASSLEDSYNEQFF; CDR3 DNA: TGTGCCAGCAGTTTAGAGGATTCCTACAATGAGCAGTTCTTC
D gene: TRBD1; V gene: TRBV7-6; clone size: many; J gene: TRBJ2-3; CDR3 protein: CASSLGQGKYF; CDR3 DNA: TGTGCCAGCAGCTTAGGACAGGGGAAGTATTTT
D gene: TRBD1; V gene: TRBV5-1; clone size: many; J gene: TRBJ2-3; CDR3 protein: CASSLVGQGSDTQYF; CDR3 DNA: TGCGCCAGCAGCTTGGTAGGACAGGGGTCAGATACGCAGTATTTT
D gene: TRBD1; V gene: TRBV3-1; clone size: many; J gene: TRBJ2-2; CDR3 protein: CASSHLPDRGNTGELFF; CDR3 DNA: TGTGCCAGCAGCCACCTACCGGACAGGGGGAACACCGGGGAGCTGTTTTTT
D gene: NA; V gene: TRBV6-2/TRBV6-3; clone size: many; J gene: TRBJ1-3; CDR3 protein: CASSYQDILSGNTIYF; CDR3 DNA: TGTGCCAGCAGTTACCAGGACATCCTCTCTGGAAACACCATATATTTT
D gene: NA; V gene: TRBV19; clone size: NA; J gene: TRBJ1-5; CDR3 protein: CASSGGLHQPQHF; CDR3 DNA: TGTGCCAGTAGTGGGGGGCTTCATCAGCCCCAGCATTTT
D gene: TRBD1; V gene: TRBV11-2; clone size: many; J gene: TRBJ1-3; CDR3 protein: CASSPDRTGNTIYF; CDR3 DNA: TGTGCCAGCAGCCCGGACAGGACTGGAAACACCATATATTTT
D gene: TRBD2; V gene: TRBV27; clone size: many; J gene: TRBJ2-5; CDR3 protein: CASSLSGYLAEETQYF; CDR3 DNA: TGTGCCAGCAGTTTATCAGGATACCTAGCGGAAGAGACCCAGTACTTC
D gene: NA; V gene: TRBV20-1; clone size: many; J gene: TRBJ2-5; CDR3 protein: CSASVNGVVEETQYF; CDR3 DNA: TGCAGTGCTAGCGTGAACGGGGTTGTGGAAGAGACCCAGTACTTC
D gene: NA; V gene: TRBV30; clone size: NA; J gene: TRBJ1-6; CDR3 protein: CAWSVGDSPLHF; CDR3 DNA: TGTGCCTGGAGTGTAGGGGATTCACCCCTCCACTTT
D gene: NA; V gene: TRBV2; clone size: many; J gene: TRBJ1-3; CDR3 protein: CASAGSGGGGNTIYF; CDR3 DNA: TGTGCCAGCGCAGGGTCCGGCGGGGGCGGAAACACCATATATTTT
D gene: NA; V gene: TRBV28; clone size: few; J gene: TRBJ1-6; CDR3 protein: CASSLEGDIRNSPLHF; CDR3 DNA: TGTGCCAGCAGTTTAGAGGGGGACATAAGGAATTCACCCCTCCACTTT
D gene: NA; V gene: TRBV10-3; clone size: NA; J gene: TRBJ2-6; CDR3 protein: CATRDALSGANVLTF; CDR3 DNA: TGTGCCACCCGGGACGCTCTCTCTGGGGCCAACGTCCTGACTTTC
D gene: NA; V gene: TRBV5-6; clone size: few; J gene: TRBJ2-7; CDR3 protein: CASSGGRTYEQYF; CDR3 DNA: TGTGCCAGCAGCGGGGGCCGGACCTACGAGCAGTACTTC
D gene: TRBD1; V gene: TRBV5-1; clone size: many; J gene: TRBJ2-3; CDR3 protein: CASSWTGKSTDTQYF; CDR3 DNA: TGCGCCAGCAGCTGGACAGGGAAAAGCACAGATACGCAGTATTTT
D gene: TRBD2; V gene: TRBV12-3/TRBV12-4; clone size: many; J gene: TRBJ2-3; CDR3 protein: CASLDGLAPDTQYF; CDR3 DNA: TGTGCCAGCCTCGACGGACTAGCCCCAGATACGCAGTATTTT
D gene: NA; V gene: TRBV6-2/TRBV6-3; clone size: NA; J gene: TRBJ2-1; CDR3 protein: CASSYIERNEQFF; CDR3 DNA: TGTGCCAGCAGTTACATAGAGCGCAATGAGCAGTTCTTC
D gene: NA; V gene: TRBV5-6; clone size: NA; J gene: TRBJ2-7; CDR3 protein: CASSATGIYGQYF; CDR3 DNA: TGTGCCAGCAGCGCAACAGGGATTTACGGGCAGTACTTC
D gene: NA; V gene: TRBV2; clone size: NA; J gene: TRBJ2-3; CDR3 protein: CASRFNQDTQYF; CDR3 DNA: TGTGCCAGCAGGTTTAATCAGGATACGCAGTATTTT
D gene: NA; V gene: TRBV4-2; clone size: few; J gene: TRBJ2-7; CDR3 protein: CASSQPGTLVEQYF; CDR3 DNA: TGTGCCAGCAGCCAACCCGGGACGTTAGTCGAGCAGTACTTC
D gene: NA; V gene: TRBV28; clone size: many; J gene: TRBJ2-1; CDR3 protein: CASSFVGDPPGNEQFF; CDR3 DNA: TGTGCCAGCAGTTTTGTTGGGGACCCACCCGGCAATGAGCAGTTCTTC
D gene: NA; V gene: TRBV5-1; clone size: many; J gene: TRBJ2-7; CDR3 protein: CASSLERLHEQYF; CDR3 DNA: TGCGCCAGCAGCTTGGAACGCCTCCACGAGCAGTACTTC
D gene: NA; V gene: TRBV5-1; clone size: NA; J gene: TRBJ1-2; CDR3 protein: CASSPGGRNYGYTF; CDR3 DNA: TGCGCCAGCAGCCCCGGGGGACGGAACTATGGCTACACCTTC
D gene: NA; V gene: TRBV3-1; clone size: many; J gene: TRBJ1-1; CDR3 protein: CASKPWGATEAFF; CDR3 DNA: TGTGCCAGCAAACCCTGGGGGGCCACTGAAGCTTTCTTT
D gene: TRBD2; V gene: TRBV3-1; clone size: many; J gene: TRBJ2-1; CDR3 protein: CASSQGLAGGLNEQFF; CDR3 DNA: TGTGCCAGCAGCCAGGGACTAGCGGGGGGGCTGAATGAGCAGTTCTTC
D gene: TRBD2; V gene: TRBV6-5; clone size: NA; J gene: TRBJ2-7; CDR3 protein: CASSYASGAYEQYF; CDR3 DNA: TGTGCCAGCAGTTACGCCAGCGGGGCCTACGAGCAGTACTTC
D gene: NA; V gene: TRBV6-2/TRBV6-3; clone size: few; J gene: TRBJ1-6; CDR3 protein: CASSYVVNNSPLHF; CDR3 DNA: TGTGCCAGCAGTTACGTTGTCAATAATTCACCCCTCCACTTT
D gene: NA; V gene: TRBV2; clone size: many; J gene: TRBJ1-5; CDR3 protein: CASSVDLWRGDQPQHF; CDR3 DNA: TGTGCCAGCAGTGTAGACCTTTGGAGGGGGGATCAGCCCCAGCATTTT
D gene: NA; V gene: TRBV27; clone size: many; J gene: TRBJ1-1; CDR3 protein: CASSFDRKVPEAFF; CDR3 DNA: TGTGCCAGCAGTTTTGACAGGAAGGTCCCTGAAGCTTTCTTT
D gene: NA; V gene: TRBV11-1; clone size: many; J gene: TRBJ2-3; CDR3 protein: CASSDVRSTDTQYF; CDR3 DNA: TGCGCCAGCAGCGACGTCAGAAGCACAGATACGCAGTATTTT
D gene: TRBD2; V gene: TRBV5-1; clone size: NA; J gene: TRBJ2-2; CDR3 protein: CASSLARSSSGANTGELFF; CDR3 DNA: TGCGCCAGCAGCTTGGCCCGTTCCTCTAGCGGGGCCAACACCGGGGAGCTGTTTTTT
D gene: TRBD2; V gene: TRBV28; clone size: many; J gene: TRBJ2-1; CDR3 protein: CASSSPRTSGRLSSYNEQFF; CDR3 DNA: TGTGCCAGCAGTTCCCCAAGGACTAGCGGGAGGCTAAGCTCCTACAATGAGCAGTTCTTC
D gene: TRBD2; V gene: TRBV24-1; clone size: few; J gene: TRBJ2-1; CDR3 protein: CATGRRGTSGRANFNEQFF; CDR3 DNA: TGTGCCACCGGGAGGCGTGGGACTAGCGGGAGGGCGAATTTCAATGAGCAGTTCTTC